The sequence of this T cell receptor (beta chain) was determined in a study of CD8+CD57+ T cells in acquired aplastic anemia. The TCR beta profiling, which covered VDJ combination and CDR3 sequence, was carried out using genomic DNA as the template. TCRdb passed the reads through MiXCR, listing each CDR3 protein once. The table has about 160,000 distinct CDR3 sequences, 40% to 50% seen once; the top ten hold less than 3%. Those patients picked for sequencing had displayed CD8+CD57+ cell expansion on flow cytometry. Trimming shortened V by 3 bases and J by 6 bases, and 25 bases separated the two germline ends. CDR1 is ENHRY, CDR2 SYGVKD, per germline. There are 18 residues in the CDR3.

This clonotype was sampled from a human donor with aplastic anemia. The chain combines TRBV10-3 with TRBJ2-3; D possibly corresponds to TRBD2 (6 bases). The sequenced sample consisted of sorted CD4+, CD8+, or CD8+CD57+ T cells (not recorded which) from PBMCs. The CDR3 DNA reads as TGTGCCATCAGTGACCCTGGCTGGGTGAGGGGACGGGAGGATACGCAGTATTTT. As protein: CAISDPGWVRGREDTQYF.